Below are 4 T cell receptor beta chains sequenced from a single sample in a study of graft-versus-host responses after intestinal transplantation. The table came from immunoSEQ multiplex PCR; TCRdb's copy has only in-frame clones and leaves some out. The sample shows 90,000 to 130,000 clones, around 94% of them seen only once. Their recognized antigens are unknown. The sample here was unstimulated CD8+ T cells sorted from spleen or lymph node cells, taken before transplant. The source is a human donor who was the organ donor for an intestinal transplant.

V is TRBV19 and J is TRBJ2-3; no clear D. The CDR3 sequence is 15 residues long. V was cut by 9 bases and J by 2 bases, with 18 bases left in between. Germline CDR1 reads LNHDA; CDR2 reads SQIVND (reference sequence). For the CDR3, the DNA is TGTGCCAGCCCCTACTGCCCGACCCCCACAGATACGCAGTATTTT. Amino acids: CASPYCPTPTDTQYF.

V usage is TRBV30 and J usage is TRBJ2-7, with D unclear. Trimming removed 0 bases from V and 2 bases from J, with 8 bases in between. CDR1 and CDR2 from the germline V gene are GTSNPN and SVGIG (reference sequence). The CDR3 totals 13 residues. This CDR3 reads CAWSVSLAYEQYF. The DNA for the CDR3 is TGTGCCTGGAGTGTATCCCTTGCCTACGAGCAGTACTTC. Together with reference TRBV30 and TRBJ2-7, the CDR3 gives the full variable domain: SQTIHQWPATLVQPVGSPLSLECTVEGTSNPNLYWYRQAAGRGLQLLFYSVGIGQISSEVPQNLSASRPQDRQFILSSKKLLLSDSGFYLCAWSVSLAYEQYFGPGTRLTVT.

This CDR3 is CASSEIYRGRGADTQYF. The CDR3 DNA reads TGTGCCAGCAGTGAAATTTACAGGGGGCGAGGGGCAGATACGCAGTATTTT. The gene calls are TRBV25-1 and TRBJ2-3, with 9 bases that match TRBD1. The junction had 10 bases not matched to a gene; V was cut back by 2 bases and J by 4 bases. CDR1 and CDR2 from the germline V gene are MGHDK and SYGVNS. The CDR3 spans 17 residues.

V usage is TRBV28 and J usage is TRBJ2-4; 14 bases are a match to TRBD2. The CDR3 loop spans 20 amino acids. V was clipped by 0 bases and J by 3 bases; unmatched bases: 10. Germline lookup yields CDR1 MDHEN and CDR2 SYDVKM. In DNA form, the CDR3 reads TGTGCCAGCAGTTTATGGTGGGGACTAGCGGGAGTTAACGACAAAAACATTCAGTACTTC. It codes for CASSLWWGLAGVNDKNIQYF.